This T cell receptor beta chain was sequenced during a study of cytomegalovirus exposure and HLA in healthy donors. Background on the study: Roughly 180 million T cells yielded more than 95 million unique TCR beta sequences, as an earlier analysis found. Study-level findings and limits: Most observed TCR sequences were rare, whereas some public TCRs were detected in many donors.

Worth noting for this clone: What it recognizes is unknown.

The CDR3 is 14 residues long. Germline V gene lookup returns CDR1 MGHDK and CDR2 SYGVNS. The primer mix had 60 Vbeta and 13 Jbeta primers. Generated by immunoSEQ multiplex PCR, the TCRdb table keeps only in-frame clones and is missing some. Here the sample spans 160,000 or so clones, 87% being singletons. The donors, nominally healthy at sampling, likely had unrecorded immune exposures. This sequence originates from a woman aged 30 to 39 in good health and CMV-seronegative. The genes are TRBV25-1 and TRBJ2-5, with D hard to call. The closer fit of TRBJ2-7 to the DNA end suggests the J call may be wrong. Sequenced material: PBMCs. As DNA, the CDR3 is TGTGCCAGCAGTGAACTTGACACGGACTACGAGCAGTACTTC. It encodes CASSELDTDYEQYF.